The entry that follows covers one T cell receptor (beta chain) sequence. This sample was included in a study of blood T cell repertoires in COVID-19. This table comes from immunoSEQ multiplex PCR, and its TCRdb copy is limited to in-frame clones, with some not included. Among 45,000 to 70,000 clones listed, around 79% were seen once. The CDR3 totals 10 residues. Germline V gene data show CDR1 as MDHEN and CDR2 as SYDVKM. The V gene lost 5 bases and the J gene lost 7 bases, with 5 bases spanning the gap. Sequencing was carried out using peripheral blood. The V and J genes are TRBV28 and TRBJ1-1, with no clear D. This TCR was recovered from a woman aged 50 to 65 with active or convalescent COVID-19. CDR3 DNA sequence: TGTGCCAGCAGTGACTTTGAAGCTTTCTTT. This sequence encodes CASSDFEAFF.